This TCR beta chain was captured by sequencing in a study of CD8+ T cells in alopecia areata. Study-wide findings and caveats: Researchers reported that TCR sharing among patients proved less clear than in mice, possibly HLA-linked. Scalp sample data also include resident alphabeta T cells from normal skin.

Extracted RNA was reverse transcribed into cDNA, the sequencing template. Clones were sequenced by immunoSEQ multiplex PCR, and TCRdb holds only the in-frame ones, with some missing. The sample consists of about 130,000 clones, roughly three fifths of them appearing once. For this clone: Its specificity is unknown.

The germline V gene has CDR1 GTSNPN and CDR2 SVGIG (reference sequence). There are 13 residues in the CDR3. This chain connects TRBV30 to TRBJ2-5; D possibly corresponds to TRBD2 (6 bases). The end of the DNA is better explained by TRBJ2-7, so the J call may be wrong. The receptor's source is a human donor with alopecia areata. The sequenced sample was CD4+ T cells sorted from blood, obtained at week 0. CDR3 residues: CAWSVLAAYEQYF. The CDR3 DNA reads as TGTGCCTGGAGTGTACTAGCCGCCTACGAGCAGTACTTC.